The rows below give T cell receptor beta chains drawn from one sample of a study of cytomegalovirus exposure and HLA in healthy donors. Sequencing used immunoSEQ multiplex PCR; TCRdb keeps in-frame clones, though not all of them. In the table there are about 99,000 clones, roughly 83% of which are singletons. The material sequenced was PBMCs. The receptors derive from a male donor in good health and CMV-seropositive. CDR3s include the opening cysteine and the closing phenylalanine or tryptophan. Fields, in order: V gene, J gene, CDR3 protein.

V: TRBV7-9; J: TRBJ2-3; CDR3: CASSSWTGGEDTQYF
V: TRBV10-3; J: TRBJ1-1; CDR3: CAISAGQLNTEAFF
V: TRBV5-1; J: TRBJ2-1; CDR3: CASSLEGADEQFF
V: TRBV18; J: TRBJ2-7; CDR3: CASSRGGEAYEQYF
V: TRBV5-1; J: TRBJ2-2; CDR3: CASRPAQGITGELFF
V: TRBV30; J: TRBJ1-2; CDR3: CAWSVNRLWDYGYTF
V: TRBV5-4; J: TRBJ2-3; CDR3: CASTQKTGGAGTDTQYF
V: TRBV30; J: TRBJ2-3; CDR3: CAWSRRERDTQYF
V: TRBV4-2; J: TRBJ2-1; CDR3: CASSQDPSGEINEQFF
V: TRBV29-1; J: TRBJ2-7; CDR3: CSVSTDIYYEQYF
V: TRBV6-5; J: TRBJ1-2; CDR3: CASSYSNRGGYTF
V: TRBV7-3; J: TRBJ2-1; CDR3: CASSSLAGNEQFF
V: TRBV19; J: TRBJ2-1; CDR3: CASTPGVYSYNEQFF
V: TRBV5-1; J: TRBJ1-6; CDR3: CASRGMEEKALHF
V: TRBV9; J: TRBJ2-5; CDR3: CASSVAGGAKETQYF
V: TRBV5-5; J: TRBJ1-6; CDR3: CASSLAGDGSPLHF
V: TRBV27; J: TRBJ2-1; CDR3: CASSWDRGNEQFF
V: TRBV5-1; J: TRBJ2-3; CDR3: CASSLAGLASITDTQYF
V: TRBV2; J: TRBJ1-5; CDR3: CASLAGGSNQPQHF
V: TRBV30; J: TRBJ2-6; CDR3: CAWSQSPGGGANVLTF
V: TRBV9; J: TRBJ1-1; CDR3: CASSHPLGQVNLGNTEAFF
V: TRBV2; J: TRBJ2-4; CDR3: CATRDREAKNIQYF
V: TRBV6-6; J: TRBJ2-7; CDR3: CASSNGQGVSYEQYF
V: TRBV27; J: TRBJ1-4; CDR3: CASREGVITNEKLFF
V: TRBV11-2; J: TRBJ1-2; CDR3: CASSLDLRGLDYGYTF
V: TRBV30; J: TRBJ2-7; CDR3: CAWSVPGGGVSYEQYF
V: TRBV30; J: TRBJ2-2; CDR3: CAWRGDRGNTGELFF
V: TRBV6-4; J: TRBJ2-1; CDR3: CASSDRGLAGYNEQFF
V: TRBV6-5; J: TRBJ1-5; CDR3: CASSLQVNQPQHF
V: TRBV19; J: TRBJ1-2; CDR3: CASRTGGVYGYTF
V: TRBV19; J: TRBJ1-1; CDR3: CASSIGQSNTEAFF
V: TRBV6-1; J: TRBJ2-4; CDR3: CASSPLGGNKNIQYF
V: TRBV21-1; J: TRBJ2-1; CDR3: CASSKPRAPYNEQFF
V: TRBV29-1; J: TRBJ1-1; CDR3: CSVHPGGGEAFF
V: TRBV4-1; J: TRBJ1-4; CDR3: CASSQDIGRNEKLFF
V: TRBV5-4; J: TRBJ1-6; CDR3: CASGNRTGDSPLHF